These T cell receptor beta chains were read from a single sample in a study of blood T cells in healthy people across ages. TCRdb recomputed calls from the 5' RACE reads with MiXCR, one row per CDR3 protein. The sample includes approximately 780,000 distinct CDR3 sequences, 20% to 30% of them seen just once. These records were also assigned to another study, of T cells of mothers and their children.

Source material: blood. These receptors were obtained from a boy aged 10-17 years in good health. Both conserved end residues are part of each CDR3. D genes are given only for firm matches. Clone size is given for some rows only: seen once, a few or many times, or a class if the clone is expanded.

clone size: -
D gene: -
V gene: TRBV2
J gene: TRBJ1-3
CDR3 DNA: TGTGCCAGCAGTGAAGCGCTCACGAGCGGCATATATTTT
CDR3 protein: CASSEALTSGIYF

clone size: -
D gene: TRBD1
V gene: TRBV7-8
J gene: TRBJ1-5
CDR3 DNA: TGTGCCAGCAGCCCGGACAGGGTGGGTAATCAGCCCCAGCATTTT
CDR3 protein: CASSPDRVGNQPQHF

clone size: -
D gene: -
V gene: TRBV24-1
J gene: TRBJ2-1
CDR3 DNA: TGTGCCACCATGGGAAAGGGGTCCTACAATGAGCAGTTCTTC
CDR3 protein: CATMGKGSYNEQFF

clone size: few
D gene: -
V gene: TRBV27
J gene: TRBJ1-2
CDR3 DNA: TGTGCCAGCTGCGGGTCGCAGGGTTTTTTCTATGGCTACACCTTC
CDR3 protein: CASCGSQGFFYGYTF

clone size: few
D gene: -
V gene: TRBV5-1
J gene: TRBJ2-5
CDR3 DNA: TGCGCCAGCAGCGGTGGGGGGGCCCAGGAGACCCAGTACTTC
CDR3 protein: CASSGGGAQETQYF

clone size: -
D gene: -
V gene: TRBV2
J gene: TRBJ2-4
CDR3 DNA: TGTGCCAGCAGTGTATTGGGTCATGGGGACATTCAGTACTTC
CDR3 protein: CASSVLGHGDIQYF

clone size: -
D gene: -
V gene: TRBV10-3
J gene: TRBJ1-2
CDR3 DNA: TGTGCCATCAGTGAGTCGAGTAACTATGGCTACACCTTC
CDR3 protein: CAISESSNYGYTF

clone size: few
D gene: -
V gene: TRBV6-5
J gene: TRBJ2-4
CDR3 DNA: TGTGCCAGCAGCCCCACGGACGTAGCCAAAAACATTCAGTACTTC
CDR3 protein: CASSPTDVAKNIQYF

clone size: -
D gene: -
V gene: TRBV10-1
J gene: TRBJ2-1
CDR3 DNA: TGCGCCAGCAGTGAGAACATCAGGGGATTCTACAATGAGCAGTTCTTC
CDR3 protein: CASSENIRGFYNEQFF

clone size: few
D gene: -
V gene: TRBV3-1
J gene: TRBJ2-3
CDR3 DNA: TGTGCCAGCAGCAGCGAAGTTGGGACCCCTGCACCAGATACGCAGTATTTT
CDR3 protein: CASSSEVGTPAPDTQYF

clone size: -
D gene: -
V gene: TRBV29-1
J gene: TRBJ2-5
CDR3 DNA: TGCAGCGTTGGGTATGGGGAGACCCAGTACTTC
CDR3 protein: CSVGYGETQYF

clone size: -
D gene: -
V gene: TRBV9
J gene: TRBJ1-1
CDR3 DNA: TGTGCCAGCAGTACCCGGCCGACGAAGTTGAACACTGAAGCTTTCTTT
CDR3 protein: CASSTRPTKLNTEAFF

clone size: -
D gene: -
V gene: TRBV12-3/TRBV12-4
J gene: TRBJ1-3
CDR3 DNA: TGTGCCGGGGGGGAGGACCGCGCTGGAAACACCATATATTTT
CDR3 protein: CAGGEDRAGNTIYF

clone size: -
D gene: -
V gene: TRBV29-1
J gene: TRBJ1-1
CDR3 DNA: TGCAGCGTTGAACTTTGGGTTCAAGACACTGAAGCTTTCTTT
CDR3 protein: CSVELWVQDTEAFF

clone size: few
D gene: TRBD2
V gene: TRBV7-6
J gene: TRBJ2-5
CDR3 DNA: TGTGCCAGCAGCTCTAGACCGGGACTAGCGGGGGCTACAGGGATCGAGACCCAGTACTTC
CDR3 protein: CASSSRPGLAGATGIETQYF

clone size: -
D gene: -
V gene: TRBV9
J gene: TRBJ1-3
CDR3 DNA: TGTGCCAGCAGCGTAGGGAACAGAAGAGGAAACACCATATATTTT
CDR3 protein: CASSVGNRRGNTIYF

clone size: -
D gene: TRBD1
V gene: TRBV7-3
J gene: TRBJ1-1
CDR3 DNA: TGTGCCAGCAACTCAGGGGGTACTGAAGCTTTCTTT
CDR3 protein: CASNSGGTEAFF

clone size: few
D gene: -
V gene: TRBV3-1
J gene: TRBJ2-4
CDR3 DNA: TGTGCCAGCAGACAAGGCGCAGGGAAGGGCATTCAGTACTTC
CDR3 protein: CASRQGAGKGIQYF

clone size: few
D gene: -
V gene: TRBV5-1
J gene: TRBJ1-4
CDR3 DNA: TGCGCCAGCAGCTACCGGAGGAGGGAGAATGAAAAACTGTTTTTT
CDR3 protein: CASSYRRRENEKLFF

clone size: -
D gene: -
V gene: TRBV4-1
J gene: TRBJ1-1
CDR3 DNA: TGCGCCAGCAGCCAATTCCCGGACGTAAGGAGGGCCCTCCTGAACACTGAAGCTTTCTTT
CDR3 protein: CASSQFPDVRRALLNTEAFF

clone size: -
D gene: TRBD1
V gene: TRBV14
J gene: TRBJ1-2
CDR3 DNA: TGTGCCAGCAGCCCTACAGGGGCACCTAACAGCTACACCTTC
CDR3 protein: CASSPTGAPNSYTF

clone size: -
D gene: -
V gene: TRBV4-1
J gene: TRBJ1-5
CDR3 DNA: TGCGCCAGCAGCCCGAGGGTTCGGTGGGACGGAGGAACTCTTAGCAATCAGCCCCAGCATTTT
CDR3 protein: CASSPRVRWDGGTLSNQPQHF

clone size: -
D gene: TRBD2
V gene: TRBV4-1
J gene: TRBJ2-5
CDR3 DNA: TGCGCCAGCAGCCAAGAAGGTGCGCGGGGACTAGCGGGTAGAGAGGAGACCCAGTACTTC
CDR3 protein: CASSQEGARGLAGREETQYF

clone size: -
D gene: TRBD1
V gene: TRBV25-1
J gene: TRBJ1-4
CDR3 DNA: TGTGCCAGCAGTGAATCGTGGGGACAGACTAATGAAAAACTGTTTTTT
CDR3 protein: CASSESWGQTNEKLFF

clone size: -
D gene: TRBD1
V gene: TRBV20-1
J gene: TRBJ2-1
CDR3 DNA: TGCAGTGCTACTCCCGGGACAGGGGGCAATGAGCAGTTCTTC
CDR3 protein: CSATPGTGGNEQFF

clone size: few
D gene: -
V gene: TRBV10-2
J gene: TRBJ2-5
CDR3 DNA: TGCGCCAGCAGTGACAATACAGGTCGGAAAGAGACCCAGTACTTC
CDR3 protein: CASSDNTGRKETQYF

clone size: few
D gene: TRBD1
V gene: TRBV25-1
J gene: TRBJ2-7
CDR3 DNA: TGTGCCAGCAGTGAACCGAACCAGGGGGCGCACGAGCAGTACTTC
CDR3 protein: CASSEPNQGAHEQYF